The clone carrying this TCR beta chain was detected many times. The antigen is undetermined. This CDR3 has 15 residues. CDR1 is SGHDT and CDR2 is YYEEEE in the germline V gene. Losses at the gene ends were 4 bases for V and 6 bases for J; bases not matched to a gene: 7. Using its own MiXCR run on the 5' RACE reads, TCRdb lists one record per CDR3 protein. The profile shows some 630,000 distinct CDR3 sequences, about 7% of them singletons. These data are taken from a study of identical twins. Findings and caveats of the study: Carriage of fewer insertions was seen in abundant cord blood beta clonotypes, whereas memory repertoires showed none. Twin pairs' shared out-of-frame alpha sequences were enriched in low generation probability.

The same specimen was also included in a second study, on yellow fever vaccine responses in identical twins.

The sequence was obtained from a woman in her late teens or twenties in good health. Sequencing used PBMCs. V and J are TRBV5-6 and TRBJ1-6; 7 bases map to TRBD1. CDR3 coding DNA: TGTGCCAGCAGCCCCGGAGACAGGGTTAATTCACCCCTCCACTTT. Encoded protein: CASSPGDRVNSPLHF.